Listed here are 26 T cell receptor beta chains from one sample, sequenced in a study of T cells in Graves' hyperthyroidism and ophthalmopathy. Authors of the study amplified TCR beta CDR3 regions from RNA transcripts. With the HTBI primer set, the TCR CDR3 went through a first round of RT-PCR. TCRdb independently ran MiXCR on the multiplex PCR reads; one entry per CDR3 protein. The sample lists more than 300,000 distinct CDR3 sequences; roughly 13% were seen once. The source material was blood. Receptors originate from a woman aged 18-35 years with Graves' hyperthyroidism.

This clonotype was counted at least ten times. V is TRBV18 and J is TRBJ2-1; the match to TRBD2 covers 8 bases. The CDR3 runs 18 residues. Trimming at V came to 3 bases and at J to 0 bases, leaving 10 bases not matched to a gene. Per the germline V gene, CDR1 is KGHSH and CDR2 is LQKENI. The CDR3: CASSPSLLAGTSYNEQFF. DNA of the CDR3: TGTGCCAGCTCACCGTCCCTATTAGCGGGAACCTCCTACAATGAGCAGTTCTTC.

This clonotype was counted ten times or more. The CDR3 region is CASSEAQEDPTGELFF. DNA for the CDR3: TGTGCCAGCAGTGAAGCCCAAGAGGACCCCACCGGGGAGCTGTTTTTT. The chain carries TRBV2 and TRBJ2-2; no firm D call. Trimming took 0 bases from V and 4 from J, leaving 12 bases between them. The CDR3 consists of 16 residues. Germline CDR1 and CDR2: SNHLY and FYNNEI.

V and J are TRBV2 and TRBJ2-5, with TRBD2 as a possible D gene (5 bases). CDR1 is SNHLY, CDR2 FYNNEI, per germline. The CDR3 loop spans 14 amino acids. The V end was cut by 4 bases, the J end by 5 bases, with 14 bases between. The CDR3 sequence is CASSATTRKETQYF. The CDR3 nucleotides read TGTGCCAGCAGTGCAACTACTAGAAAGGAGACCCAGTACTTC.

This clonotype was picked up a small number of times. This sequence joins TRBV4-3 and TRBJ2-7; TRBD1 matches at 7 bases. CDR3 length: 13 amino acids. From germline, CDR1 is LGHNA and CDR2 YSLEER. V lost 5 bases, J lost 3 bases, and 4 bases stayed unmatched. The CDR3 protein is CASSAAGGYEQYF. The CDR3 nucleotides read TGCGCCAGCAGCGCCGCAGGGGGCTACGAGCAGTACTTC.

The V call is TRBV20-1, the J call TRBJ2-3, with 7 bases aligning to TRBD2. Germline V CDR1 and CDR2: DFQATT, SNEGSKA (reference sequence). The CDR3 is made up of 14 amino acids. V was clipped by 4 bases and J by 1 base; unmatched bases: 5. The CDR3 reads CSATDRGGTDTQYF. CDR3 DNA: TGCAGTGCTACGGACCGGGGGGGCACAGATACGCAGTATTTT.

The chain couples TRBV6-1 to TRBJ2-3, with 8 bases identical to TRBD1. V dropped 3 bases and J dropped 12; count of bases not matched to a gene: 17. Per germline, CDR1 MNHNS and CDR2 SASEGT. The CDR3 is 16 residues long. CDR3 nucleotides: TGTGCCAGCAGTGACTTTACCAGGGGGCCGGGGTTCGATCAGTATTTT. Translated, it gives CASSDFTRGPGFDQYF.

This clonotype was seen only a few times. V is TRBV4-1 and J is TRBJ1-6; perhaps TRBD1 as D (6 bases). This CDR3 spans 19 amino acids. V was cut by 2 bases and J by 2 bases, with 19 bases left in between. Germline V CDR1 and CDR2: MGHRA, YSYEKL. Written as DNA, the CDR3 is TGCGCCAGCAGCCAACGCCCCACAGGTCAGGGGCCCTATAATTCACCCCTCCACTTT. Residues: CASSQRPTGQGPYNSPLHF.

This clonotype was seen repeatedly, ten times or more. This chain uses TRBV6-1 with TRBJ2-1; TRBD2 is a possible D gene (6 bases). Germline CDR1 MNHNS, CDR2 SASEGT. The CDR3 contains 17 residues. With 5 bases removed from V and 0 bases from J, the gap between germline ends came to 17 bases. Written as DNA, the CDR3 is TGTGCCAGCAGTCTCCCTGCAGGGCGGGACTCCTACAATGAGCAGTTCTTC. The encoded protein is CASSLPAGRDSYNEQFF.

The chain recombines TRBV6-1 with TRBJ1-3; D remains unclear. CDR1 and CDR2 (germline): MNHNS, SASEGT. The CDR3 sequence is 12 residues long. The V end lost 8 bases, the J end lost 3 bases, and 8 bases lay between the germline ends. CDR3 loop: CASPSDGNTIYF. In DNA, the CDR3 is TGTGCCAGCCCCTCGGATGGAAACACCATATATTTT.

This rearrangement joins TRBV18 to TRBJ1-4; 7 bases map to TRBD1. The V and J ends lost 2 bases and 3 bases, in that order; junction bases with no gene match: 9. Per germline, CDR1 KGHSH and CDR2 LQKENI. This CDR3 has 17 residues. CDR3 in amino acids: CASSPKQGIIANEKLFF. The CDR3 DNA sequence: TGTGCCAGCTCACCAAAACAGGGGATCATTGCTAATGAAAAACTGTTTTTT.

This clonotype was picked up many times. V is TRBV12-3 or TRBV12-4 and J is TRBJ2-1; TRBD1 or TRBD2 may be the D gene (5 bases each). There are 15 residues in the CDR3. Trimming took 8 bases from V and 2 from J, leaving 16 bases between them. The CDR3 spells CASARGAGTYNEQFF. The CDR3 bases are TGTGCCAGCGCCCGTGGGGCGGGTACCTACAATGAGCAGTTCTTC.

The chain combines TRBV19 with TRBJ2-2; no reliable D call. This CDR3 region has 18 residues. V lost 0 bases and J lost 5, with 19 bases in between. The V gene's germline CDR1 is LNHDA and CDR2 SQIVND (reference sequence). The CDR3 is CASSIEGLGSRSTGELFF. For the CDR3, the DNA is TGTGCCAGTAGTATAGAAGGCCTGGGCAGTCGGTCAACCGGGGAGCTGTTTTTT. The variable domain in full, with the rest retrieved from reference TRBV19 and TRBJ2-2, is DGGITQSPKYLFRKEGQNVTLSCEQNLNHDAMYWYRQDPGQGLRLIYYSQIVNDFQKGDIAEGYSVSREKKESFPLTVTSAQKNPTAFYLCASSIEGLGSRSTGELFFGEGSRLTVL.

The sample holds one count of this clonotype. The J gene is TRBJ2-6, the V gene TRBV20-1; D is perhaps TRBD1 or TRBD2 (6 bases each). Germline CDR1 is DFQATT and CDR2 is SNEGSKA (reference sequence). The CDR3 loop spans 17 amino acids. V lost 0 bases to trimming and J lost 6 bases, with 18 bases between them. CDR3 sequence reads: CSARDLGGLESANVLTF. The CDR3 DNA follows: TGCAGTGCTAGAGATCTAGGGGGGCTAGAGTCGGCCAACGTCCTGACTTTC.

This clonotype was seen many times. This chain connects TRBV20-1 to TRBJ1-4, with D perhaps TRBD1 (6 bases). Trimming took 0 bases from V and 8 from J, leaving 13 bases between them. Germline assignment: CDR1 DFQATT and CDR2 SNEGSKA (reference sequence). The CDR3 spans 14 residues. The CDR3 spells CSARDGTSVEKLFF. In nucleotides, the CDR3 is TGCAGTGCTAGAGATGGGACATCGGTCGAAAAACTGTTTTTT.

This clonotype has a count of ten or more. V is TRBV7-2 and J is TRBJ2-7, with D tentatively TRBD1 or TRBD2 (6 bases each). The CDR3 contains 16 residues. Germline values: CDR1 SGHTA, CDR2 FQGNSA. V gave up 3 bases and J gave up 6 bases, with 21 bases separating them. CDR3 residues: CASSLTRGPILGEQYF. In nucleotides, the CDR3 is TGTGCCAGCAGCTTGACCCGGGGGCCTATTCTCGGCGAGCAGTACTTC.

This clonotype was detected a few times. This chain links TRBV6-1 with TRBJ1-1; D call uncertain. Trimming pared 5 bases from V and 6 bases from J, leaving 19 bases between. Germline V gene data show CDR1 as MNHNS and CDR2 as SASEGT. This CDR3 is built from 15 residues. The CDR3 bases are TGTGCCAGCAGTTATAGTGAGGGTTTGAGAGCTGAAGCTTTCTTT. Translating gives CASSYSEGLRAEAFF.

Many counts were recorded for this clonotype. The V call is TRBV20-1, the J call TRBJ2-2; TRBD2 aligns across 12 bases. Trimming cost V 1 base and J 5 bases; bases outside gene matches: 5. The CDR3 extends over 16 amino acids. Germline loops: CDR1 DFQATT, CDR2 SNEGSKA (reference sequence). CDR3 DNA sequence: TGCAGTGCTAGAGCTAGCGGGAGGGCCGGAACCGGGGAGCTGTTTTTT. Its protein product is CSARASGRAGTGELFF.

This chain connects TRBV6-5 to TRBJ2-7, with D possibly TRBD2 on 7 matching bases. The V end was cut by 2 bases, the J end by 0 bases, with 11 bases between. This CDR3 comprises 15 residues. Germline V gives CDR1 MNHEY, CDR2 SVGAGI. CDR3 sequence reads: CASSYGAGASYEQYF. CDR3 coding DNA: TGTGCCAGCAGTTACGGGGCGGGGGCCTCCTACGAGCAGTACTTC.

The chain uses TRBV2 and TRBJ2-1; TRBD2 matches 7 bases. The germline V gene encodes CDR1 SNHLY and CDR2 FYNNEI. V shed 6 bases, J shed 9 bases, and the junction held 20 bases outside the gene matches. The CDR3 consists of 17 residues. CDR3 sequence reads: CASSPRPSGATLSEQFF. The CDR3 bases are TGTGCCAGCAGCCCCCGTCCTAGCGGCGCGACCTTAAGTGAGCAGTTCTTC.

This clonotype showed up many times. The chain employs TRBV5-1 and TRBJ2-1, with TRBD2 matching 7 bases. This CDR3 has 17 amino acids. V shed 6 bases, J shed 2 bases, and the junction held 14 bases outside the gene matches. Germline assignment: CDR1 SGHRS and CDR2 YFSETQ. The CDR3 loop is CASNEGGTRPTYNEQFF. As DNA, the CDR3 is TGCGCCAGCAATGAGGGAGGGACCCGGCCAACCTACAATGAGCAGTTCTTC.

Regarding this clonotype: Since a much larger clone is just one base distant, this may be a read error. The J gene is TRBJ1-1, the V gene TRBV14; 10 bases align to TRBD1. V shed 4 bases and J 4 bases; nucleotides not matched to a gene: 3. Germline-derived CDR1 and CDR2 are SGHDN and FVKESK. CDR3 length equals 14 residues. CDR3 sequence (DNA): TGTGCCAGCAGCCCGGGACAGGGGAGCACTGAAGCTTTCTTT. Residues: CASSPGQGSTEAFF.

The chain couples TRBV6-1 to TRBJ2-5, with TRBD1 matching over 9 bases. The J segment lost 1 base and the V segment lost 5 bases, leaving 8 bases of the junction unmatched. Germline loops: CDR1 MNHNS, CDR2 SASEGT. This CDR3 is 16 amino acids long. The CDR3 protein is CASSKLDRGSQETQYF. CDR3 nucleotide sequence: TGTGCCAGCAGTAAGTTGGACAGGGGTTCCCAAGAGACCCAGTACTTC.

Ten or more counts support this clonotype. The rearrangement uses TRBV28 and TRBJ1-2; D might be TRBD1 (5 bases). There are 14 residues in the CDR3. Germline lookup yields CDR1 MDHEN and CDR2 SYDVKM. Deletions cut 3 bases from V and 4 bases from J, with 12 bases between. CDR3 region: CASSFPGQGYGYTF. CDR3 nucleotides: TGTGCCAGCAGTTTCCCGGGGCAAGGCTATGGCTACACCTTC.

Ten or more counts support this clonotype. The chain carries TRBV7-9 and TRBJ2-1; 11 nucleotides agree with TRBD2. V lost 1 base to trimming and J lost 9 bases; unmatched junction nucleotides: 5. This CDR3 spans 15 amino acids. Germline V gene sequence: CDR1 SEHNR, CDR2 FQNEAQ (reference sequence). Here the CDR3 DNA reads TGTGCCAGCAGCTTAGAGACTAGCGGGAACGGTGAGCAGTTCTTC. Its protein product is CASSLETSGNGEQFF.

This clonotype was seen ten or more times. CDR3 sequence reads: CASRTVGTGTYEQYF. The CDR3 DNA is TGTGCCAGCAGAACCGTTGGGACAGGGACTTACGAGCAGTACTTC. The chain is built from TRBV5-6 and TRBJ2-7; the match to TRBD1 covers 9 bases. Germline V lookup: CDR1 SGHDT, CDR2 YYEEEE. J was trimmed by 4 bases and V by 5 bases; bases with no gene match: 10. The CDR3 runs 15 residues. The full variable domain, completed using reference TRBV5-6 and TRBJ2-7, is DAGVTQSPTHLIKTRGQQVTLRCSPKSGHDTVSWYQQALGQGPQFIFQYYEEEERQRGNFPDRFSGHQFPNYSSELNVNALLLGDSALYLCASRTVGTGTYEQYFGPGTRLTVT.

This clonotype was recorded many times. In DNA, the CDR3 is TGTGCCAGCAGCGTATCGCCCGGGACCGAGCAGTTCTTC. Residues: CASSVSPGTEQFF. V is TRBV7-3 and J is TRBJ2-1; D may be TRBD1 or TRBD2 (5 bases each). The germline CDR1 and CDR2 sequences are SGHTA and FQGTGA. Between the trimmed V and J ends, which lost 5 bases and 10 bases, there was a span of 15 bases. The CDR3 sequence is 13 residues long.